This T cell receptor (beta chain) was observed in a study of T cell responses to AZD1222 COVID-19 vaccine. Study outcomes and limitations: Increased Spike-specific TCR breadth and depth were observed after two AZD1222 doses. Unmutated regions of variants are reportedly targeted by nearly half of spike-specific TCRs.

The length of the CDR3 is 14 residues. Between the trimmed V and J ends, which lost 0 bases and 6 bases, there was a span of 9 bases. The germline V gene has CDR1 ENHRY and CDR2 SYGVKD. Libraries were prepared by immunoSEQ multiplex PCR; TCRdb keeps only in-frame clonotypes and omits some of them. The top ten hold around 3.1% of the sample, which has 140,000 or so clones, around 90% seen once. As for this clone: Its antigen is not identified.

Analyses pooled second doses at about 4 or about 12 weeks. The chain employs TRBV10-3 and TRBJ1-5, with D unresolved. The sequencing used peripheral blood, collected 28 days after the second AZD1222 dose. The clonotype originates from an adult who received the AZD1222 COVID-19 vaccine. CDR3 coding DNA: TGTGCCATCAGTGAGTCGACTGTAGGTCAGCCCCAGCATTTT. Translating it yields CAISESTVGQPQHF.